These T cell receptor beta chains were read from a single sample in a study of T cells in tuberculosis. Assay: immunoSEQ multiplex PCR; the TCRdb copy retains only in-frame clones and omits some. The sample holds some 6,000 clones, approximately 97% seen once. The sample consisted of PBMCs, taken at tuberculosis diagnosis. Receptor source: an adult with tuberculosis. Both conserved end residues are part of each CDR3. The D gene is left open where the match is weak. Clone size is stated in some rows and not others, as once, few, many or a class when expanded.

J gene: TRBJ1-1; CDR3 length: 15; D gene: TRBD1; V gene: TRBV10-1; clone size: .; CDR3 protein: CASSPDRGPKTEAFF; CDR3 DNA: TGCGCCAGCAGCCCAGACAGGGGGCCGAAAACTGAAGCTTTCTTT
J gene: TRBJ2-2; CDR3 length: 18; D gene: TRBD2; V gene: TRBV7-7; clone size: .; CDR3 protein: CASSLYASGSSYTGELFF; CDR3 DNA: TGTGCCAGCAGCTTATATGCTAGCGGGAGTTCGTACACCGGGGAGCTGTTTTTT
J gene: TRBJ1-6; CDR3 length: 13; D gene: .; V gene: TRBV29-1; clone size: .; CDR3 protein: CSVGWQDNSPLHF; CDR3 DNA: TGCAGCGTTGGGTGGCAGGATAATTCACCCCTCCACTTT
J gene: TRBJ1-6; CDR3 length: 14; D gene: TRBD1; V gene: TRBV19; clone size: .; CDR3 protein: CASSPGTANSPLHF; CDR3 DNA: TGTGCCAGTAGTCCCGGGACAGCAAATTCACCCCTCCACTTT
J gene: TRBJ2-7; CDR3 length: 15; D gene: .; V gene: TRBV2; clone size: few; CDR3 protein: CASSKTYQASYEQYF; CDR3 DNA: TGTGCCAGCAGTAAAACTTATCAGGCATCCTACGAGCAGTACTTC
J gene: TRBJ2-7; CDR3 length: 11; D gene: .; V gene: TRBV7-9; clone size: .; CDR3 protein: CASSLVGEQYF; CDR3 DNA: TGTGCCAGCAGCTTAGTCGGCGAGCAGTACTTC
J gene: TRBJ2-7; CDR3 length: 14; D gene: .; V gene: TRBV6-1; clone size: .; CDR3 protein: CASSAPQVPAQQYF; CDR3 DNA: TGTGCCAGCAGTGCACCCCAGGTGCCCGCCCAGCAGTACTTC
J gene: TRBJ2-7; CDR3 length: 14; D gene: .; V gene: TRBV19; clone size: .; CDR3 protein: CATLSSTTPYEQYF; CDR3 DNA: TGTGCCACCTTAAGCTCGACAACCCCCTACGAGCAGTACTTC
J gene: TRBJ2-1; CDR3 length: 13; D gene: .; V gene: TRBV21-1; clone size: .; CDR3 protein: CASSILPKHEQFF; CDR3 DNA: TGTGCCAGCAGCATCCTCCCCAAGCATGAGCAGTTCTTC
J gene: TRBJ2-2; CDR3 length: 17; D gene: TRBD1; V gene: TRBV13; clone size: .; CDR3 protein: CASSSITGQKNTGELFF; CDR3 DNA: TGTGCCAGCAGCTCAATAACGGGACAGAAAAACACCGGGGAGCTGTTTTTT
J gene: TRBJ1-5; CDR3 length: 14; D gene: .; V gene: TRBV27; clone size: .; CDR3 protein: CASSLIGGRQPQHF; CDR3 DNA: TGTGCCAGCAGTTTAATCGGGGGGAGGCAGCCCCAGCATTTT
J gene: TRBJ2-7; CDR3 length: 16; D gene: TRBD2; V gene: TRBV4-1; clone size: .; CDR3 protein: CASSQVRSGGTYEQYF; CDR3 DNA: TGCGCCAGCAGCCAAGTGCGAAGCGGGGGCACCTACGAGCAGTACTTC
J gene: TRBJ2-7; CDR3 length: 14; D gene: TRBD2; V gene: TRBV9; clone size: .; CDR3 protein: CASSVSGTTYEQYF; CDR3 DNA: TGTGCCAGCAGCGTCTCCGGGACTACCTACGAGCAGTACTTC
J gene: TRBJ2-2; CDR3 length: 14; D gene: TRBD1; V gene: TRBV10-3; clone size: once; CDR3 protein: CAALQGSNTGELFF; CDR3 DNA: TGTGCCGCACTACAGGGGTCGAACACCGGGGAGCTGTTTTTT
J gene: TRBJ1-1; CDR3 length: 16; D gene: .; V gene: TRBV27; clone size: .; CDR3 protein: CASSLWGGFKNTEAFF; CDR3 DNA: TGTGCCAGCAGTTTATGGGGAGGGTTTAAAAACACTGAAGCTTTCTTT
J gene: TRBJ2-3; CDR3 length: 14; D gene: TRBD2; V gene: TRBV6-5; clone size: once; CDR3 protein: CASSRGLAGDTQYF; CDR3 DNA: TGTGCCAGCAGCCGCGGACTAGCGGGTGATACGCAGTATTTT